This TCR beta chain was profiled in a study of OX40 agonist ivuxolimab in advanced cancers. Findings and limits, study-wide: Expanded clones tended on average to be more numerous among CD8+ T cells than CD4+.

Trimming removed 9 bases from V and 2 bases from J; junction bases left unmatched: 11. This CDR3 is 16 amino acids long. The germline V gene has CDR1 MDHEN and CDR2 SYDVKM. Turning to this clone: What it recognizes is unknown.

Sequenced by immunoSEQ multiplex PCR; TCRdb stores in-frame clones only, minus some. Of 35,000 to 40,000 clones in the sample, roughly 72% were seen once. The chain recombines TRBV28 with TRBJ1-2; 11 bases fit TRBD1. The input for sequencing was CD4+ or CD8+ T cells sorted from blood, taken in a trial of the OX40 agonist ivuxolimab. The source of this sequence is an adult with an advanced solid tumor such as melanoma, head and neck, liver or kidney cancer. CDR3 DNA sequence: TGTGCCAGTTCCGGGACAGGGGGGGCCTCGAACTATGGCTACACCTTC. As protein: CASSGTGGASNYGYTF.